This T cell receptor beta chain originates from a study of T cell repertoires in cytomegalovirus infection. Study results and caveats: Carriers of CMV and the relevant HLA type were discriminated by public TCR beta frequency.

Remarks on this clonotype: What it binds is not known.

MiXCR, applied by TCRdb to the reads, yields one record per CDR3 protein. The sample carries 200,000 to 300,000 distinct CDR3 sequences, over 9% recorded once. The CDR3 runs 13 residues. Germline V gene lookup returns CDR1 DFQATT and CDR2 SNEGSKA (reference sequence). J was trimmed by 6 bases and V by 2 bases; bases with no gene match: 3. Sequencing was done on a sample of PBMCs. The TCR originated in a human donor in good health (CMV status not recorded). Some clones in this sample may be carry-over from other donors' samples. The chain combines TRBV20-1 with TRBJ2-7; 11 bases match TRBD2. This chain's CDR3 is CSARTGTSGEQYF. DNA of the CDR3: TGCAGTGCTAGAACCGGGACTAGCGGCGAGCAGTACTTC.